The clone carrying this TCR beta chain was observed once. These data are taken from a study of cytomegalovirus exposure and HLA in healthy donors. Germline V gene sequence: CDR1 MNHEY, CDR2 SMNVEV (reference sequence). Deletions cut 5 bases from V and 3 bases from J, with 10 bases between. The CDR3 extends over 14 amino acids. Produced via immunoSEQ multiplex PCR; TCRdb's table is partial and in-frame only. The sample has tens of thousands of clones; over 85% are singletons. This chain joins TRBV27 and TRBJ2-2, with no clear D. The specimen sequenced was PBMCs. The receptor was isolated from a woman aged 18-35 years in good health and CMV-seropositive. CDR3 loop: CASSRATDTGELFF. For the CDR3, the DNA is TGTGCCAGCAGTAGAGCCACGGACACCGGGGAGCTGTTTTTT.